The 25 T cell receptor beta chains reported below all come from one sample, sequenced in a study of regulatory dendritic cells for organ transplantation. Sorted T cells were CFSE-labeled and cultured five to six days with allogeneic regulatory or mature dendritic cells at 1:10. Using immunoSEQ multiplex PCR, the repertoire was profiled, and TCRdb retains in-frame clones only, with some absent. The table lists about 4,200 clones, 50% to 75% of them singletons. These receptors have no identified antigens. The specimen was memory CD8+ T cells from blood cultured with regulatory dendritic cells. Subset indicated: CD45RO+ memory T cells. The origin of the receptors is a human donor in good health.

CDR3 region: CASSLKPGQNSPLHF. DNA of the CDR3: TGTGCCAGCAGCTTAAAACCAGGGCAGAATTCACCCCTCCACTTT. The chain has TRBV11-2 and TRBJ1-6, with D possibly matching TRBD1 (5 bases). There are 15 residues in the CDR3. Trimming pared 2 bases from V and 7 bases from J, leaving 12 bases between. CDR1 and CDR2 from the germline V gene are SGHAT and FQNNGV.

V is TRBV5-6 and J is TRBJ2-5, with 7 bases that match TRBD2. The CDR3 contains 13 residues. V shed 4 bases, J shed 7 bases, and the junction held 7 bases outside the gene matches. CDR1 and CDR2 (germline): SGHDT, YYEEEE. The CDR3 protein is CASSQGLGGTQYF. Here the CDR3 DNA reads TGTGCCAGCAGCCAAGGACTAGGCGGGACCCAGTACTTC.

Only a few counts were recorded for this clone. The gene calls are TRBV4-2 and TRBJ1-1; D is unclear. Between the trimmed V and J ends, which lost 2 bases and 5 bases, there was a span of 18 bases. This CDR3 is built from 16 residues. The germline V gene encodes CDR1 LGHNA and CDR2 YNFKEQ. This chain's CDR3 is CASSQPRGVERTEAFF. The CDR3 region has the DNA TGTGCCAGCAGCCAACCGCGGGGAGTAGAGAGGACTGAAGCTTTCTTT.

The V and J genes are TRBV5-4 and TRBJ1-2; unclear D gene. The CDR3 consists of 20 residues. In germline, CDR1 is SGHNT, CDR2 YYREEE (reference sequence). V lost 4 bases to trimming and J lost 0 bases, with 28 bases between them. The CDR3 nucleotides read TGTGCCAGCAGCCGCGACAATACTGGTGCCAAATACTCGGCTAACTATGGCTACACCTTC. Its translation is CASSRDNTGAKYSANYGYTF.

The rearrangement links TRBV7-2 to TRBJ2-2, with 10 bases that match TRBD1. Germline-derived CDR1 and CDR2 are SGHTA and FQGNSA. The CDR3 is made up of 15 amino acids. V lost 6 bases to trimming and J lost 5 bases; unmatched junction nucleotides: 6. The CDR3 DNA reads TGTGCCAGCAGAAATCGGACAGGGGGAACCGGGGAGCTGTTTTTT. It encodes CASRNRTGGTGELFF.

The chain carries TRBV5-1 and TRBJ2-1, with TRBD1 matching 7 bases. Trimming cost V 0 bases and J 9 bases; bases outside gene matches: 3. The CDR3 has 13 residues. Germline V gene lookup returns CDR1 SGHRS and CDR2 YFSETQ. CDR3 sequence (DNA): TGCGCCAGCAGCTTGGAGGACAGGATTGAGCAGTTCTTC. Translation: CASSLEDRIEQFF.

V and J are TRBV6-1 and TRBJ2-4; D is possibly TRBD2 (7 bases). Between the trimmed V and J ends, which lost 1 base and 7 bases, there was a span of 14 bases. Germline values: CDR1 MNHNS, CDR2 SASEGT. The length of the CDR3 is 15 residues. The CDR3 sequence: CASSEEVGGPNIQYF. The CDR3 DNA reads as TGTGCCAGCAGTGAAGAGGTGGGGGGGCCTAACATTCAGTACTTC.

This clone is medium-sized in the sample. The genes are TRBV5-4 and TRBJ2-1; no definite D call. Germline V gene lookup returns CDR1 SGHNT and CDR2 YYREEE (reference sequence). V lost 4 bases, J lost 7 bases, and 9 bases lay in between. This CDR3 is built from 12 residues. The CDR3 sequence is CASSVPPNEQFF. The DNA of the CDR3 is TGTGCCAGCAGCGTCCCCCCGAATGAGCAGTTCTTC.

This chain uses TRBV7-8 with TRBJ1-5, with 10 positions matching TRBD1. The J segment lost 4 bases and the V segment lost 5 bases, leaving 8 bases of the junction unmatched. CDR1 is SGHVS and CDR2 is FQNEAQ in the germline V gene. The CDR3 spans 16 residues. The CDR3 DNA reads TGTGCCAGCAGCCGGGACAGGGGCCTAATAAATCAGCCCCAGCATTTT. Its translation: CASSRDRGLINQPQHF.

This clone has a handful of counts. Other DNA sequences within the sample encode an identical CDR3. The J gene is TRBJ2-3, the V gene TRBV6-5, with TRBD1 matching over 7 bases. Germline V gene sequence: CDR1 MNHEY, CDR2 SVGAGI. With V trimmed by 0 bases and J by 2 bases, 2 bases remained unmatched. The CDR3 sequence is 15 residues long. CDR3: CASSYSGQYTDTQYF. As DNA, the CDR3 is TGTGCCAGCAGTTACTCGGGACAGTACACAGATACGCAGTATTTT.

The DNA of the CDR3 is TGCGCCAGCAGCCACCCTTTGCGGGGGCCGGGCACAGATACGCAGTATTTT. Translating gives CASSHPLRGPGTDTQYF. The gene calls are TRBV4-1 and TRBJ2-3, with a tentative D call TRBD2 (7 bases). This CDR3 comprises 17 residues. CDR1 and CDR2 from the germline V gene are MGHRA and YSYEKL. Between the trimmed V and J ends, which lost 3 bases and 1 base, there was a span of 17 bases.

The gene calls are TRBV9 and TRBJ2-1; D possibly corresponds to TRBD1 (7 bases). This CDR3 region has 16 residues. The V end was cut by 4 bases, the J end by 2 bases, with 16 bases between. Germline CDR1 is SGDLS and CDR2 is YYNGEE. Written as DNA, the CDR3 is TGTGCCAGCAGCCCCCTCAGGGGGGCCCCCTACAATGAGCAGTTCTTC. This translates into CASSPLRGAPYNEQFF.

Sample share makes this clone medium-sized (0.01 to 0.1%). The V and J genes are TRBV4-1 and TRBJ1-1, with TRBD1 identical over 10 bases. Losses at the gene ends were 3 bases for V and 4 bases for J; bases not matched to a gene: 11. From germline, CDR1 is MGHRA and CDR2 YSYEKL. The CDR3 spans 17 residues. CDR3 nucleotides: TGCGCCAGCAGCCAGGGACAGGGGATTTCGGAGCGCACTGAAGCTTTCTTT. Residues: CASSQGQGISERTEAFF.

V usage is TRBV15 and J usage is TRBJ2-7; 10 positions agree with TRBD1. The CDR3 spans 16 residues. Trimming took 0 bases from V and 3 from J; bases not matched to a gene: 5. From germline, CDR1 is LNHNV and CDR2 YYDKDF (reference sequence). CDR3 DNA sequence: TGTGCCACCAGCAGAGAATTTGGACAGGGGGGCTACGAGCAGTACTTC. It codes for CATSREFGQGGYEQYF. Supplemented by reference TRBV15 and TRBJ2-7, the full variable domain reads DAMVIQNPRYQVTQFGKPVTLSCSQTLNHNVMYWYQQKSSQAPKLLFHYYDKDFNNEADTPDNFQSRRPNTSFCFLDIRSPGLGDTAMYLCATSREFGQGGYEQYFGPGTRLTVT.

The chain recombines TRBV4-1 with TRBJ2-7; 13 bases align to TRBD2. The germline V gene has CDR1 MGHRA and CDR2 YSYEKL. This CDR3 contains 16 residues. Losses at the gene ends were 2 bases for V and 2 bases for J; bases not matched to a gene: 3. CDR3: CASSQTSGGAAYEQYF. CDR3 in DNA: TGCGCCAGCAGCCAAACTAGCGGGGGGGCGGCCTACGAGCAGTACTTC.

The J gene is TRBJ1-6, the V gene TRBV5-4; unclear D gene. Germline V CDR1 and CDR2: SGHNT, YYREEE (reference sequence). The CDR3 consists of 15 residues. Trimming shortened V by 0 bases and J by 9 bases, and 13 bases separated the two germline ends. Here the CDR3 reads CASSLAGDKVSPLHF. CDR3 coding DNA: TGTGCCAGCAGCTTGGCCGGGGATAAAGTTTCACCCCTCCACTTT.

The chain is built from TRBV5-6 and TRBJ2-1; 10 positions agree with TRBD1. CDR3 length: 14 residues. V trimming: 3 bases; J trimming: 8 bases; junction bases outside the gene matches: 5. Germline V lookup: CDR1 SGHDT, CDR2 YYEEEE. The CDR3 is CASSSGQGGHEQFF. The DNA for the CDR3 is TGTGCCAGCAGCTCTGGACAGGGGGGGCATGAGCAGTTCTTC.

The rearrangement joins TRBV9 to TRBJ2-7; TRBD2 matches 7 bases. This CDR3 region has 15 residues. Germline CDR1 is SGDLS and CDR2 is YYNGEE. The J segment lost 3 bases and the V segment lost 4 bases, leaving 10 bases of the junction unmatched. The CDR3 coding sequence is TGTGCCAGCAGCCCCTCGCTTCAGCGGGACTACGAGCAGTACTTC. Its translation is CASSPSLQRDYEQYF.

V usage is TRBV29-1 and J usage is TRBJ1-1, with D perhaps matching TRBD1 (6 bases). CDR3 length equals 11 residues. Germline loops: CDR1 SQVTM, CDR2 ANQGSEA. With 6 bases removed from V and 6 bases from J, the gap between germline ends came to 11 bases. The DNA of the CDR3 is TGCAGCGTCCGGGGGGGGCCTGAAGCTTTCTTT. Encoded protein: CSVRGGPEAFF.

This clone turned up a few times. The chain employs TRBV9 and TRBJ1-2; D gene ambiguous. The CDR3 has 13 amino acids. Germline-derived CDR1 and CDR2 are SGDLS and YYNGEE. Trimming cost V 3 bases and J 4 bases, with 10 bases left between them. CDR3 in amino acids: CASSAWLSYGYTF. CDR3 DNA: TGTGCCAGCAGCGCCTGGCTGTCCTATGGCTACACCTTC. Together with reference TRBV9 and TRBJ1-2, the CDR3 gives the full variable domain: DSGVTQTPKHLITATGQRVTLRCSPRSGDLSVYWYQQSLDQGLQFLIQYYNGEERAKGNILERFSAQQFPDLHSELNLSSLELGDSALYFCASSAWLSYGYTFGSGTRLTVV.

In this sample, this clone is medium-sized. CDR3 in amino acids: CASSAGQVPNTEAFF. The CDR3, as DNA: TGTGCCAGCAGCGCGGGACAGGTACCGAACACTGAAGCTTTCTTT. This chain connects TRBV7-3 to TRBJ1-1; TRBD1 aligns across 8 bases. Germline CDR1 is SGHTA and CDR2 is FQGTGA. CDR3 length equals 15 residues. The V segment lost 5 bases and the J segment 1 base; nucleotides outside the gene matches: 6.

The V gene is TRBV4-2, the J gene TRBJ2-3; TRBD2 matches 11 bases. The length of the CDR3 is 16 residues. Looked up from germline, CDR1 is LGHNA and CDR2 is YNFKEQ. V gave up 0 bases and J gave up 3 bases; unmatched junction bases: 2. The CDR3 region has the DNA TGTGCCAGCAGCCAAGATCTAGCGGGGGGTACAGATACGCAGTATTTT. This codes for CASSQDLAGGTDTQYF.

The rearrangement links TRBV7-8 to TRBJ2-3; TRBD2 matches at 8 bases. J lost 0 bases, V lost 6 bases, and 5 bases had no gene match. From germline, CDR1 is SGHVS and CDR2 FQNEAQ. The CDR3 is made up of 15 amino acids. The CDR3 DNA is TGTGCCAGCAGGCCTAGCGGGTATAGCACAGATACGCAGTATTTT. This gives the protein CASRPSGYSTDTQYF.

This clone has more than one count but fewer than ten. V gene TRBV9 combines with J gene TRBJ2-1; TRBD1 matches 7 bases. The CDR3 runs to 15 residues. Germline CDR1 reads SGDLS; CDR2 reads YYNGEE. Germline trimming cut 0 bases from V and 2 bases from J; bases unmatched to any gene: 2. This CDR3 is CASSVGTGAYNEQFF. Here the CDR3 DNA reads TGTGCCAGCAGCGTAGGGACAGGAGCCTACAATGAGCAGTTCTTC.

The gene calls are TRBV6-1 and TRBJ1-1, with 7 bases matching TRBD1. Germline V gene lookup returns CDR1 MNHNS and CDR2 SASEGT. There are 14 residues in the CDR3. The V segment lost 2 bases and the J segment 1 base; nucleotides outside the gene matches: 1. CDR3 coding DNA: TGTGCCAGCAGTGAACAGGGGGAGAACACTGAAGCTTTCTTT. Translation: CASSEQGENTEAFF.